One and the same sample provided the 8 T cell receptor beta chains below, sequenced in a study of OX40 agonist ivuxolimab in advanced cancers. This table comes from immunoSEQ multiplex PCR, and its TCRdb copy is limited to in-frame clones, with some not included. The sample has 35,000 to 45,000 clones; around 84% are singletons. The specimen comprised CD4+ or CD8+ T cells sorted from blood, sampled in a trial of the OX40 agonist ivuxolimab. The receptors shown here come from an adult with an advanced solid tumor such as melanoma, head and neck, liver or kidney cancer.

V and J are TRBV9 and TRBJ1-4; 8 nucleotides agree with TRBD1. CDR1 SGDLS and CDR2 YYNGEE come from the germline V gene. V gave up 5 bases and J gave up 1 base; unmatched junction bases: 4. The CDR3 runs 15 residues. The CDR3 spells CASSLGQGTNEKLFF. DNA of the CDR3: TGTGCCAGCAGTTTAGGACAGGGAACTAATGAAAAACTGTTTTTT.

The chain has TRBV4-3 and TRBJ2-1, with 9 bases lining up with TRBD2. V lost 0 bases, J lost 2 bases, and 5 bases stayed unmatched. The CDR3 totals 17 residues. Germline V CDR1 and CDR2: LGHNA, YSLEER. The CDR3 loop is CASSQENSGGPYNEQFF. The CDR3 DNA reads TGCGCCAGCAGCCAAGAGAACAGCGGGGGGCCCTACAATGAGCAGTTCTTC.

This clone showed up many times. The J gene is TRBJ1-4, the V gene TRBV7-8; D is undetermined. The germline CDR1 and CDR2 sequences are SGHVS and FQNEAQ. The CDR3 has 17 amino acids. Between the trimmed V and J ends, which lost 5 bases and 5 bases, there was a span of 21 bases. This CDR3 is CASSPRLLERGNEKLFF. The CDR3 DNA follows: TGTGCCAGCAGCCCCCGACTTCTTGAGAGAGGCAATGAAAAACTGTTTTTT.

The chain carries TRBV6-5 and TRBJ2-7; 7 nucleotides line up with TRBD1. Germline CDR1 and CDR2: MNHEY and SVGAGI. V was pared by 8 bases and J by 0 bases, with 7 bases of the junction left unmatched. CDR3 length equals 14 residues. The CDR3 DNA reads as TGTGCCAGCTTCGACAGGGACATCTCCTACGAGCAGTACGTC. This gives the protein CASFDRDISYEQYV.

The chain is built from TRBV7-9 and TRBJ1-5; possibly TRBD1 for D (6 bases). The CDR3 has 14 residues. The germline CDR1 and CDR2 sequences are SEHNR and FQNEAQ (reference sequence). Trimming took 5 bases from V and 3 from J, leaving 11 bases between them. CDR3 region: CASSPDRYNQPQHF. DNA for the CDR3: TGTGCCAGCAGCCCGGACAGATACAATCAGCCCCAGCATTTT. Combining the CDR3 with reference TRBV7-9 and TRBJ1-5 gives the whole variable domain DTGVSQNPRHKITKRGQNVTFRCDPISEHNRLYWYRQTLGQGPEFLTYFQNEAQLEKSRLLSDRFSAERPKGSFSTLEIQRTEQGDSAMYLCASSPDRYNQPQHFGDGTRLSIL.

Here the CDR3 DNA reads TGTGCCAGCAGTTACTCAGGAGGGTGGGGTGAAAAACTGTTTTTT. Its protein product is CASSYSGGWGEKLFF. The rearrangement uses TRBV6-5 and TRBJ1-4, with D uncertain. V lost 0 bases and J lost 7, with 12 bases in between. This CDR3 has 15 amino acids. Per germline, CDR1 MNHEY and CDR2 SVGAGI.

This sequence joins TRBV25-1 and TRBJ2-2; D may correspond to TRBD1 or TRBD2 (6 bases each). V dropped 6 bases and J dropped 6 bases, with 20 bases sitting between them. Per the germline V gene, CDR1 is MGHDK and CDR2 is SYGVNS. There are 16 residues in the CDR3. The CDR3 DNA reads TGTGCCAGCAGAGGTATTGGACCTAGGGGGGCCGGGGAGCTGTTTTTT. Its translation: CASRGIGPRGAGELFF.

The chain is built from TRBV6-5 and TRBJ1-2; D perhaps matches TRBD1 (5 bases). This CDR3 has 14 amino acids. Germline V gene lookup returns CDR1 MNHEY and CDR2 SVGAGI. V was clipped by 7 bases and J by 8 bases, with 20 bases between them. In DNA, the CDR3 is TGTGCCAGCACCCCAGGAATAAGGGGAGGAGGCTACACCTTC. Translated, it gives CASTPGIRGGGYTF.